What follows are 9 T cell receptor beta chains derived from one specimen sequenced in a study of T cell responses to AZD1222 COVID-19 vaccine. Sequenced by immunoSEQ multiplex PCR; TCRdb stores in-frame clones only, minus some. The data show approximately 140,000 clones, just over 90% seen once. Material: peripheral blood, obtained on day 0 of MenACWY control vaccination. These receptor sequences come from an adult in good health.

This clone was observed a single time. As DNA, the CDR3 is TGTGCTAGTGGTAATGAGGCCGCCACGGGACAGCCCCAGCATTTT. Translation: CASGNEAATGQPQHF. This chain links TRBV12-5 with TRBJ1-5; D remains ambiguous. This CDR3 has 15 residues. Germline lookup yields CDR1 LGHNT and CDR2 FRNRAP. V was trimmed by 5 bases and J by 7 bases, leaving 18 bases between them.

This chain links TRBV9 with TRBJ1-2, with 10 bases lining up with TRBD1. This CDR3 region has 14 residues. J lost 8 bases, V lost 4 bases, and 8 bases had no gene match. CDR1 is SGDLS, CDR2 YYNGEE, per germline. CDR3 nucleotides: TGTGCCAGCAGCTTCAGGACAGGGGGAGGCGGCTACACCTTC. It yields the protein CASSFRTGGGGYTF. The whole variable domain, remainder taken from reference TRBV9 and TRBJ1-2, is DSGVTQTPKHLITATGQRVTLRCSPRSGDLSVYWYQQSLDQGLQFLIQYYNGEERAKGNILERFSAQQFPDLHSELNLSSLELGDSALYFCASSFRTGGGGYTFGSGTRLTVV.

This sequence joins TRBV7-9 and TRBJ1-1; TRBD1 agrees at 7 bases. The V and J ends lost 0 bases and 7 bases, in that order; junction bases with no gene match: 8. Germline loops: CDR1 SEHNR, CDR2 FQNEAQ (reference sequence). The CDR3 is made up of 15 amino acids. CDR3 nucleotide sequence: TGTGCCAGCAGCTTAGCCCGGATCACAGGGGATGAAGCTTTCTTT. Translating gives CASSLARITGDEAFF.

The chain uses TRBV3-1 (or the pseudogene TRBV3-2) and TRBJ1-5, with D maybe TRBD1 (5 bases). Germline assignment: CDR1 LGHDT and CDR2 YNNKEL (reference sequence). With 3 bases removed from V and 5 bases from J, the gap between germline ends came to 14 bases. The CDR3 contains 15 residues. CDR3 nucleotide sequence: TGTGCCAGCAGCCAGGGGCCCCAGGACTATCAGCCCCAGCATTTT. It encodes CASSQGPQDYQPQHF.

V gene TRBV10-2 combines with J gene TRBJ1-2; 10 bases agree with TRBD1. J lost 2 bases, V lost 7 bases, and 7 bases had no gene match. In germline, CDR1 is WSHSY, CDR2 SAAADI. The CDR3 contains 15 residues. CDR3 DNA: TGCGCCAGCAATGCCGTGGGACAGGGGAACTATGGCTACACCTTC. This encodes CASNAVGQGNYGYTF.

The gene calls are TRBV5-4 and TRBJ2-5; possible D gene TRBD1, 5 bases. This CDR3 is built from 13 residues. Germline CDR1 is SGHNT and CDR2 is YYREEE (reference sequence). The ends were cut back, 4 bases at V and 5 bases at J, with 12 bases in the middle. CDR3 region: CASSPQGDETQYF. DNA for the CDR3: TGTGCCAGCAGCCCCCAGGGTGATGAGACCCAGTACTTC.

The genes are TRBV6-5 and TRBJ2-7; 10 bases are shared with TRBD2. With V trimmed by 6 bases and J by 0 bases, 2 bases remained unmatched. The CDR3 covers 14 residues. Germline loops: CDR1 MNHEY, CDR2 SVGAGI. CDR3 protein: CASRRTSGSYEQYF. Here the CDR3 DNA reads TGTGCCAGCAGAAGGACTAGCGGCTCCTACGAGCAGTACTTC.

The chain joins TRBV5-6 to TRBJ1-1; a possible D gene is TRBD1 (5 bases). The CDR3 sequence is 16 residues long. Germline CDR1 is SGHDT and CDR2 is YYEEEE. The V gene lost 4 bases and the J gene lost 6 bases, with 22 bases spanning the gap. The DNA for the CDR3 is TGTGCCAGCAGCCCCGGGGGGGTAAGAAGAGAGTCTGAAGCTTTCTTT. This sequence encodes CASSPGGVRRESEAFF.

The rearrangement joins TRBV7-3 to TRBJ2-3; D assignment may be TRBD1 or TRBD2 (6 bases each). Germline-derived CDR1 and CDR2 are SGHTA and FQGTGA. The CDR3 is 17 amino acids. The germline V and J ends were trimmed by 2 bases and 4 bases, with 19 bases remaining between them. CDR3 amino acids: CASSLVGAGTGPDTQYF. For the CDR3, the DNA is TGTGCCAGCAGCTTAGTGGGGGCCGGGACTGGCCCAGATACGCAGTATTTT.